These 16 T cell receptor beta chains were sequenced from one sample in a study of cytomegalovirus exposure and HLA in healthy donors. The PCR made use of 60 Vbeta and 13 Jbeta primers. Measured with immunoSEQ multiplex PCR; TCRdb has only the in-frame clones, and not every one. The sample records tens of thousands of clones, around 79% being singletons. Sequencing was carried out using PBMCs. These receptors all stem from a woman aged 40 to 49 in good health and CMV-seropositive.

The genes are TRBV10-1 and TRBJ1-4; no clear D gene. The germline CDR1 and CDR2 sequences are WNHNN and SYGVQD (reference sequence). Deletions cut 6 bases from V and 7 bases from J, with 9 bases between. This CDR3 region has 12 residues. The CDR3 here is CASSQSGEKLFF. CDR3 bases: TGCGCCAGCAGCCAGAGCGGTGAAAAACTGTTTTTT.

The rearrangement uses TRBV19 and TRBJ1-4; a possible D gene is TRBD1 (5 bases). Trimming pared 5 bases from V and 7 bases from J, leaving 17 bases between. CDR3 length: 15 residues. Germline V CDR1 and CDR2: LNHDA, SQIVND (reference sequence). CDR3 loop: CASSATDTRLEKLFF. The CDR3, as DNA: TGTGCCAGTAGTGCGACGGACACCAGACTTGAAAAACTGTTTTTT.

The CDR3 region is CASSLQGGAEAFF. The DNA for the CDR3 is TGTGCCAGCAGTCTACAGGGGGGTGCTGAAGCTTTCTTT. The V and J genes are TRBV27 and TRBJ1-1; the match to TRBD1 covers 8 bases. Trimming cost V 5 bases and J 6 bases; bases outside gene matches: 5. Germline CDR1 is MNHEY and CDR2 is SMNVEV (reference sequence). This CDR3 contains 13 residues.

V gene TRBV4-3 combines with J gene TRBJ2-6, with D possibly matching TRBD1 (6 bases). The CDR3 is 12 amino acids. V gave up 3 bases and J gave up 11 bases, with 8 bases separating them. CDR1 is LGHNA and CDR2 is YSLEER in the germline V gene. The CDR3 DNA sequence: TGCGCCAGCAGCCAGAACAGGGACGTCCTGACTTTC. As protein: CASSQNRDVLTF.

This clone was counted a few times. This chain joins TRBV10-2 and TRBJ2-1; TRBD2 matches at 11 bases. CDR1 is WSHSY and CDR2 is SAAADI in the germline V gene. V trimming: 5 bases; J trimming: 6 bases; junction bases outside the gene matches: 3. This CDR3 is built from 14 residues. CDR3 loop: CASSPGTSGNEQFF. The CDR3 DNA follows: TGCGCCAGCAGTCCCGGGACTAGCGGCAATGAGCAGTTCTTC.

V gene TRBV7-2 combines with J gene TRBJ1-5, with TRBD1 identical over 7 bases. This CDR3 region has 14 residues. V was clipped by 4 bases and J by 9 bases; unmatched bases: 9. Germline V gene lookup returns CDR1 SGHTA and CDR2 FQGNSA. As DNA, the CDR3 is TGTGCCAGCAGCTCAGGGACAGTCTTTTGGCCCCAGCATTTT. It is translated as CASSSGTVFWPQHF.

The chain employs TRBV11-2 and TRBJ2-7; 10 bases fit TRBD2. The ends lost 7 bases at V and 1 base at J; junction bases unmatched: 13. Germline lookup yields CDR1 SGHAT and CDR2 FQNNGV. The CDR3 sequence is 17 residues long. The CDR3: CASMLAGVPGSSYEQYF. CDR3 bases: TGTGCCAGCATGCTAGCGGGAGTTCCTGGTTCGTCCTACGAGCAGTACTTC.

The rearrangement links TRBV6-6 to TRBJ1-3; D ambiguous. The CDR3 is made up of 15 amino acids. V lost 5 bases and J 7 bases, leaving 18 bases between the germline ends. The germline V gene encodes CDR1 MNHNY and CDR2 SVGAGI (reference sequence). CDR3 DNA sequence: TGTGCCAGCAGTGCAGGTGTCTGGGAGAAGAACACCATATATTTT. Translated: CASSAGVWEKNTIYF.

The chain joins TRBV6-1 to TRBJ1-2, with 8 bases matching TRBD1. V lost 6 bases and J lost 2; bases outside the gene matches: 2. CDR1 is MNHNS and CDR2 is SASEGT in the germline V gene. CDR3 length: 13 amino acids. The CDR3 coding sequence is TGTGCCAGCAGGACAGGGGAGAACTATGGCTACACCTTC. Its protein product is CASRTGENYGYTF.

The chain's CDR3 is CASSMGQLDEQYF. The CDR3, as DNA: TGTGCCAGTAGTATGGGACAGTTGGACGAGCAGTACTTC. This sequence joins TRBV19 and TRBJ2-7; 7 bases are shared with TRBD1. J lost 5 bases, V lost 3 bases, and 4 bases had no gene match. Germline V gene lookup returns CDR1 LNHDA and CDR2 SQIVND (reference sequence). The length of the CDR3 is 13 residues. The variable domain in full, completed from reference TRBV19 and TRBJ2-7, reads DGGITQSPKYLFRKEGQNVTLSCEQNLNHDAMYWYRQDPGQGLRLIYYSQIVNDFQKGDIAEGYSVSREKKESFPLTVTSAQKNPTAFYLCASSMGQLDEQYFGPGTRLTVT.

This chain links TRBV7-9 with TRBJ2-4, with 14 bases aligning to TRBD2. Germline trimming cut 1 base from V and 1 base from J; bases unmatched to any gene: 6. This CDR3 has 19 residues. Looked up from germline, CDR1 is SEHNR and CDR2 is FQNEAQ (reference sequence). The CDR3 DNA reads as TGTGCCAGCAGCTTAGAGACTAGCGGGGGGGCCGGGGCCAAAAACATTCAGTACTTC. It yields the protein CASSLETSGGAGAKNIQYF.

The chain couples TRBV7-9 to TRBJ1-3; 9 bases align to TRBD1. J gave up 2 bases and V 5 bases, and 7 bases lay outside the gene matches. Germline V gene data show CDR1 as SEHNR and CDR2 as FQNEAQ (reference sequence). The CDR3 totals 16 residues. The CDR3 DNA reads as TGTGCCAGCAGCACCTCGGGACAGGGAGCTGGAAACACCATATATTTT. This encodes CASSTSGQGAGNTIYF.

This rearrangement joins TRBV18 to TRBJ2-6; TRBD2 is a possible D gene (6 bases). Between the trimmed V and J ends, which lost 3 bases and 0 bases, there was a span of 15 bases. Per germline, CDR1 KGHSH and CDR2 LQKENI. There are 18 residues in the CDR3. The CDR3 coding sequence is TGTGCCAGCTCACCCAGGAGCAAAGCGGGCTCTGGGGCCAACGTCCTGACTTTC. Protein sequence: CASSPRSKAGSGANVLTF.

The chain is built from TRBV5-1 and TRBJ2-1; D gene uncertain. V dropped 0 bases and J dropped 8 bases, with 15 bases sitting between them. The CDR3 spans 15 residues. Germline V CDR1 and CDR2: SGHRS, YFSETQ. The CDR3 sequence is CASSLVPSKIDEQFF. CDR3 nucleotide sequence: TGCGCCAGCAGCTTGGTTCCGAGCAAAATCGATGAGCAGTTCTTC.

The chain is built from TRBV5-4 and TRBJ2-1; TRBD2 is a possible D gene (5 bases). Trimming stripped 0 bases from V and 0 bases from J, with 10 bases between. The CDR3 is 16 residues long. Germline V gene sequence: CDR1 SGHNT, CDR2 YYREEE (reference sequence). The CDR3 nucleotides read TGTGCCAGCAGCTTGGAGGGTGGGAGCTCCTACAATGAGCAGTTCTTC. Translated, it gives CASSLEGGSSYNEQFF. Based on the CDR3 plus reference TRBV5-4 and TRBJ2-1, the full variable domain is ETGVTQSPTHLIKTRGQQVTLRCSSQSGHNTVSWYQQALGQGPQFIFQYYREEENGRGNFPPRFSGLQFPNYSSELNVNALELDDSALYLCASSLEGGSSYNEQFFGPGTRLTVL.

The V and J genes are TRBV19 and TRBJ2-5, with D perhaps TRBD1 (5 bases). The germline gives CDR1 LNHDA, CDR2 SQIVND (reference sequence). This CDR3 contains 14 residues. The V end was cut by 5 bases, the J end by 4 bases, with 14 bases between. DNA of the CDR3: TGTGCCAGTAGTCCGCAGGGTATTGTAGAGACCCAGTACTTC. Encoded protein: CASSPQGIVETQYF.